This entry lists 20 T cell receptor beta chains sequenced from one sample in a study of T cell repertoires in cytomegalovirus infection. A single record per CDR3 protein comes from TCRdb applying MiXCR to the reads. The repertoire has 250,000 or so distinct CDR3 sequences, about a sixth of them found once; the top ten carry around half. The sequenced sample consisted of CD8+ T cells from PBMCs. The receptors shown here come from a human donor in good health (CMV status not recorded). Some clones in this sample may be carry-over from other donors' samples.

There are many counts of this clonotype. The chain uses TRBV20-1 and TRBJ2-2, with 14 nucleotides matching TRBD2. CDR1 and CDR2 (germline): DFQATT, SNEGSKA (reference sequence). The length of the CDR3 is 15 residues. Trimming took 6 bases from V and 7 from J; bases not matched to a gene: 7. CDR3 DNA: TGCAGTGCCCGACTAGCGGGGGGGCTTGACGGGGAGCTGTTTTTT. Residues: CSARLAGGLDGELFF.

This sequence joins TRBV11-2 and TRBJ1-2, with 8 bases that match TRBD1. The CDR3 consists of 12 residues. Losses at the gene ends were 5 bases for V and 8 bases for J; bases not matched to a gene: 4. Germline CDR1 and CDR2: SGHAT and FQNNGV. Here the CDR3 DNA reads TGTGCCAGCAGCCGACAGGGGCAGGGCTACACCTTC. Protein: CASSRQGQGYTF.

This clonotype was detected ten times or more. The chain is built from TRBV19 and TRBJ1-5, with 11 bases lining up with TRBD1. Trimming at V came to 8 bases and at J to 4 bases, leaving 4 bases not matched to a gene. This CDR3 contains 14 residues. Germline lookup yields CDR1 LNHDA and CDR2 SQIVND (reference sequence). The CDR3 protein is CASRGQGANQPQHF. CDR3 DNA sequence: TGTGCCAGTCGAGGACAGGGGGCGAATCAGCCCCAGCATTTT.

This clonotype was counted only a few times. CDR3 loop: CASSPPGPLYGTPQHF. The CDR3 DNA follows: TGTGCCAGCAGCCCTCCGGGACCCCTTTACGGGACGCCCCAGCATTTT. The chain links TRBV6-2 or TRBV6-3 to TRBJ1-5; D may be TRBD1 (5 bases). The CDR3 loop spans 16 amino acids. Germline CDR1 reads MNHEY; CDR2 reads SVGEGT. The germline V and J ends were trimmed by 6 bases and 9 bases, with 24 bases remaining between them.

The chain links TRBV20-1 to TRBJ2-5, with TRBD2 matching over 8 bases. CDR3 length equals 16 residues. CDR1 and CDR2 from the germline V gene are DFQATT and SNEGSKA (reference sequence). V shed 2 bases, J shed 1 base, and the junction held 9 bases outside the gene matches. CDR3 amino acids: CSARPTGGGLQETQYF. The CDR3 bases are TGCAGTGCTAGACCTACCGGGGGGGGGCTCCAAGAGACCCAGTACTTC.

This clonotype has a handful of counts. V usage is TRBV28 and J usage is TRBJ2-1, with 8 bases identical to TRBD2. This CDR3 has 15 amino acids. With 3 bases clipped from V and 4 bases from J, the junction kept 5 bases outside the gene matches. Germline V CDR1 and CDR2: MDHEN, SYDVKM. CDR3 DNA sequence: TGTGCCAGCAGTTTTGCGGGGGGAACGTACAATGAGCAGTTCTTC. Amino acid sequence: CASSFAGGTYNEQFF.

This chain joins TRBV20-1 and TRBJ2-1; the D gene could be TRBD1 or TRBD2 (5 bases each). The V end lost 0 bases, the J end lost 7 bases, and 19 bases lay between the germline ends. The germline gives CDR1 DFQATT, CDR2 SNEGSKA (reference sequence). This CDR3 contains 16 residues. CDR3 loop: CSARDSWGVWGNEQFF. CDR3 DNA sequence: TGCAGTGCTAGAGATAGCTGGGGCGTGTGGGGGAATGAGCAGTTCTTC.

This clonotype was detected many times. The chain employs TRBV28 and TRBJ1-2; D is unclear. Germline-derived CDR1 and CDR2 are MDHEN and SYDVKM. The germline V and J ends were trimmed by 6 bases and 3 bases, with 11 bases remaining between them. This CDR3 comprises 13 residues. The CDR3 is CASSPTHYYGYTF. CDR3 DNA sequence: TGTGCCAGCAGCCCGACTCACTACTATGGCTACACCTTC.

The chain uses TRBV20-1 and TRBJ2-3; 15 positions match TRBD2. The germline CDR1 and CDR2 sequences are DFQATT and SNEGSKA (reference sequence). This CDR3 comprises 20 residues. With 0 bases clipped from V and 0 bases from J, the junction kept 10 bases outside the gene matches. CDR3 residues: CSARDLGLAGGSTSTDTQYF. The CDR3 bases are TGCAGTGCTAGAGATCTGGGACTAGCGGGGGGATCTACTAGCACAGATACGCAGTATTTT.

This clonotype was picked up a small number of times. The rearrangement links TRBV2 to TRBJ2-7; D possibly corresponds to TRBD2 (6 bases). Germline CDR1 reads SNHLY; CDR2 reads FYNNEI. Trimming removed 3 bases at V and 4 bases at J, with 10 bases between. The CDR3 sequence is 13 residues long. The CDR3 DNA sequence: TGTGCCAGCAGTGATCCGGGGGATTACGAGCAGTACTTC. The encoded protein is CASSDPGDYEQYF.

The genes are TRBV6-5 and TRBJ1-2; D remains ambiguous. CDR1 and CDR2 from the germline V gene are MNHEY and SVGAGI. V shed 8 bases and J shed 2 bases, with 12 bases lying between them. The CDR3 contains 13 residues. The CDR3 spells CASSLFPNYGYTF. The CDR3, as DNA: TGTGCCAGCTCCCTGTTTCCGAACTATGGCTACACCTTC.

About this clonotype itself: Given a much more abundant clone one base away, this may be a read error. CDR3 region: CASTEGGYGYTF. The CDR3 DNA reads TGTGCCAGCACCGAGGGGGGCTATGGCTACACCTTC. This rearrangement joins TRBV5-4 to TRBJ1-2; TRBD1 is a possible D gene (6 bases). Germline V gene data show CDR1 as SGHNT and CDR2 as YYREEE (reference sequence). V gave up 6 bases and J gave up 4 bases, with 10 bases separating them. The CDR3 loop spans 12 amino acids.

This clonotype was seen more than once but under ten times. V is TRBV20-1 and J is TRBJ2-1; TRBD2 is a possible D gene (6 bases). The V end was cut by 0 bases, the J end by 5 bases, with 14 bases between. CDR1 and CDR2 from the germline V gene are DFQATT and SNEGSKA (reference sequence). The CDR3 has 15 residues. The CDR3 is CSARDRAGTDNEQFF. The CDR3 DNA follows: TGCAGTGCTAGAGATCGTGCGGGGACGGACAATGAGCAGTTCTTC.

By sample share, this clonotype is medium-sized (0.01 to 0.1%). The rearrangement joins TRBV6-2 or TRBV6-3 to TRBJ2-2; 9 nucleotides align to TRBD2. CDR1 and CDR2 from the germline V gene are MNHEY and SVGEGT. Trimming at V came to 7 bases and at J to 3 bases, leaving 0 bases not matched to a gene. The CDR3 length is 13 residues. The CDR3 bases are TGTGCCAGCACTAGCGGGGACACCGGGGAGCTGTTTTTT. Its protein product is CASTSGDTGELFF.

The V call is TRBV5-1, the J call TRBJ2-7; TRBD2 agrees at 10 bases. CDR1 is SGHRS and CDR2 is YFSETQ in the germline V gene. The CDR3 covers 16 residues. Germline trimming cut 0 bases from V and 1 base from J; bases unmatched to any gene: 4. The DNA of the CDR3 is TGCGCCAGCAGCTTGGTTGCTAGCGGGGGTTCCTACGAGCAGTACTTC. This encodes CASSLVASGGSYEQYF.

This clonotype was observed a few times. V is TRBV7-9 and J is TRBJ2-1; D remains ambiguous. The ends were cut back, 1 base at V and 5 bases at J, with 12 bases in the middle. The CDR3 covers 15 residues. The germline V gene encodes CDR1 SEHNR and CDR2 FQNEAQ (reference sequence). The CDR3 spells CASSLGLDMNNEQFF. The CDR3, as DNA: TGTGCCAGCAGCTTAGGACTGGATATGAACAATGAGCAGTTCTTC.

This clonotype was counted ten times or more. This chain joins TRBV23-1 and TRBJ1-5; D might be TRBD1 (5 bases). TRBV23-1 is filed as an ORF, its function uncertain. The length of the CDR3 is 15 residues. The V gene lost 3 bases and the J gene lost 3 bases, with 12 bases spanning the gap. The CDR3 DNA sequence: TGCGCCAGCAGTCAGGCGGAACAGGACAATCAGCCCCAGCATTTT. This codes for CASSQAEQDNQPQHF.

A few counts support this clonotype. The chain recombines TRBV7-6 with TRBJ1-1, with TRBD1 matching over 10 bases. Germline-derived CDR1 and CDR2 are SGHVS and FNYEAQ. The CDR3 has 18 amino acids. With 5 bases clipped from V and 0 bases from J, the junction kept 12 bases outside the gene matches. For the CDR3, the DNA is TGTGCCAGCAGCCCTGGGACAGGGGATGGGAACATGAACACTGAAGCTTTCTTT. This translates into CASSPGTGDGNMNTEAFF. The variable domain in full, completed from reference TRBV7-6 and TRBJ1-1, reads GAGVSQSPRYKVTKRGQDVALRCDPISGHVSLYWYRQALGQGPEFLTYFNYEAQQDKSGLPNDRFSAERPEGSISTLTIQRTEQRDSAMYRCASSPGTGDGNMNTEAFFGQGTRLTVV.

This clonotype was seen repeatedly, ten times or more. CDR3 bases: TGTGCCAGCAGCTCACCGGGGACAGGGGAATCACCCCTCCACTTT. Its translation is CASSSPGTGESPLHF. The chain employs TRBV7-8 and TRBJ1-6, with 10 nucleotides matching TRBD1. This CDR3 spans 15 amino acids. Trimming removed 4 bases from V and 10 bases from J; junction bases left unmatched: 7. Germline V gene lookup returns CDR1 SGHVS and CDR2 FQNEAQ.

Here the CDR3 DNA reads TGTGCCAGCAGCTTATATGAGGGAACGGAGACCCAGTACTTC. It encodes CASSLYEGTETQYF. The rearrangement links TRBV11-2 to TRBJ2-5; D possibly corresponds to TRBD2 (5 bases). CDR1 is SGHAT and CDR2 is FQNNGV in the germline V gene. CDR3 size: 14 residues. V gave up 2 bases and J gave up 5 bases, with 12 bases separating them. Full variable domain (remainder filled in from reference TRBV11-2 and TRBJ2-5): EAGVAQSPRYKIIEKRQSVAFWCNPISGHATLYWYQQILGQGPKLLIQFQNNGVVDDSQLPKDRFSAERLKGVDSTLKIQPAKLEDSAVYLCASSLYEGTETQYFGPGTRLLVL.